The 8 T cell receptor beta chains in this list originate from one sample, sequenced in a study of read filtering for tumor transcriptome and immune sequencing. The library was built from around 380 ng RNA with molecular barcoded adaptors for alpha/delta and beta/gamma chains. MiXCR was run by TCRdb on the reads, yielding one entry per CDR3 protein. Found here are about 50,000 distinct CDR3 sequences, about 20% of them singletons; the top ten hold less than 45%. The sequenced sample consisted of a population of CD138-negative cells sorted from bone marrow. The source is a donor at least 40 years old with multiple myeloma.

This clonotype has ten or more counts. The genes are TRBV2 and TRBJ2-1, with D perhaps matching TRBD2 (5 bases). V was pared by 5 bases and J by 6 bases, with 11 bases between. Per the germline V gene, CDR1 is SNHLY and CDR2 is FYNNEI. The CDR3 contains 13 residues. CDR3 coding DNA: TGTGCCAGCAGTCCACTAGTTGGCAATGAGCAGTTCTTC. It translates to CASSPLVGNEQFF.

This clonotype was found many times. This chain links TRBV5-1 with TRBJ2-7, with D perhaps TRBD1 or TRBD2 (5 bases each). CDR3 size: 15 residues. CDR1 is SGHRS, CDR2 YFSETQ, per germline. Trimming took 4 bases from V and 1 from J, leaving 15 bases between them. CDR3 residues: CASSLEGRASYEQYF. The CDR3 DNA sequence: TGCGCCAGCAGCCTTGAGGGCAGGGCGTCCTACGAGCAGTACTTC.

This clonotype was detected many times. The chain links TRBV4-3 to TRBJ2-7; D is unclear. Germline CDR1 LGHNA, CDR2 YSLEER. With 0 bases removed from V and 2 bases from J, the gap between germline ends came to 17 bases. This CDR3 spans 17 amino acids. The CDR3 is CASSQEEGRSVAYEQYF. CDR3 DNA sequence: TGCGCCAGCAGCCAAGAGGAAGGCAGAAGCGTGGCCTACGAGCAGTACTTC.

This clonotype came up many times. The chain recombines TRBV28 with TRBJ2-7; no definite D call. The CDR3 sequence is 12 residues long. The V gene's germline CDR1 is MDHEN and CDR2 SYDVKM. Trimming removed 6 bases at V and 4 bases at J, with 10 bases between. CDR3 DNA sequence: TGTGCCAGCAGCAAAGAAGGTTACGAGCAGTACTTC. This translates into CASSKEGYEQYF.

This clonotype has ten or more counts. The chain recombines TRBV12-3 or TRBV12-4 with TRBJ2-1; weak D call: TRBD2 (6 bases). This CDR3 has 13 amino acids. Trimming cost V 6 bases and J 6 bases, with 12 bases left between them. The chain's CDR3 is CASRRDPANEQFF. The DNA of the CDR3 is TGTGCCAGCAGGCGGGACCCTGCCAATGAGCAGTTCTTC.

This clonotype was detected ten times or more. The chain carries TRBV28 and TRBJ2-5, with D perhaps assigned TRBD1 or TRBD2 (5 bases each). V was pared by 8 bases and J by 5 bases, with 12 bases between. The CDR3 is made up of 12 amino acids. Germline CDR1 reads MDHEN; CDR2 reads SYDVKM. CDR3 region: CASRDPGETQYF. CDR3 coding DNA: TGTGCCAGCCGGGACCCGGGGGAGACCCAGTACTTC.

This clonotype came up many times. This sequence joins TRBV4-1 and TRBJ2-3; 8 nucleotides match TRBD2. The CDR3 is 17 amino acids. Germline loops: CDR1 MGHRA, CDR2 YSYEKL. With 4 bases clipped from V and 4 bases from J, the junction kept 13 bases outside the gene matches. This chain's CDR3 is CASSRIRGAGDPDTQYF. In nucleotides, the CDR3 is TGCGCCAGCAGCCGCATAAGAGGAGCGGGAGACCCAGATACGCAGTATTTT.

This clonotype came up many times. This chain links TRBV29-1 with TRBJ1-1, with D possibly matching TRBD1 (6 bases). The CDR3 covers 16 residues. V was clipped by 6 bases and J by 6 bases, with 26 bases between them. CDR1 is SQVTM, CDR2 ANQGSEA, per germline. The CDR3 protein is CSVPRGTNRGLSEAFF. CDR3 DNA: TGCAGCGTCCCCCGGGGCACGAACCGGGGGCTCTCTGAAGCTTTCTTT.